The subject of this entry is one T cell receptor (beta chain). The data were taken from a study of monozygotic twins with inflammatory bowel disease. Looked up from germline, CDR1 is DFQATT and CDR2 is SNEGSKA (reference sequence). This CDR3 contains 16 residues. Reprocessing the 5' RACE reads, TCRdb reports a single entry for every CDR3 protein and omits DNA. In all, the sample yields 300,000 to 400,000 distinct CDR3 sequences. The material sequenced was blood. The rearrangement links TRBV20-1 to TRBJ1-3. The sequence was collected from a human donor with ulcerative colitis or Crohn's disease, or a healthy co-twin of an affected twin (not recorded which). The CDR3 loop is CSANALDGLTGNTIYF.